This note documents a single T cell receptor (beta chain) sequence. At one end the junction does not follow the germline gene, possibly because of a read error. TCRdb passed the RT-PCR reads through MiXCR, listing each CDR3 protein once. This table has about 680,000 distinct CDR3 sequences, 14% appearing once. Sequencing used memory CD4+ T cells from blood. The TCR comes from a female donor in good health, serving as a healthy control.

DNA for the CDR3: TGCGCCAGCAGCTTGGAGGCCGGGACTTCCTCGTCTTTC. It is translated as CASSLEAGTSSSF. V is TRBV5-1 and J is TRBJ1-2; D might be TRBD1 (5 bases). This CDR3 contains 13 residues. CDR1 is SGHRS, CDR2 YFSETQ, per germline.